Shown below are 11 T cell receptor beta chains from a single sample sequenced in a study of blood T cell repertoires in COVID-19. Profiled with immunoSEQ multiplex PCR; TCRdb holds only in-frame clones, not every one. In the table there are 25,000 to 35,000 clones, 90% to 95% of which are singletons. The sample taken for sequencing was peripheral blood. These receptors were collected from a woman between 65 and 79 years old with COVID-19, enrolled during active disease.

The chain recombines TRBV25-1 with TRBJ2-1; TRBD2 matches 9 bases. Germline-derived CDR1 and CDR2 are MGHDK and SYGVNS. This CDR3 region has 16 residues. Trimming cost V 2 bases and J 4 bases; bases outside gene matches: 6. This chain's CDR3 is CASSEGGLAEYNEQFF. CDR3 DNA: TGTGCCAGCAGTGAAGGGGGACTAGCAGAATACAATGAGCAGTTCTTC.

The chain carries TRBV10-1 and TRBJ1-1; the D is unclear. There are 13 residues in the CDR3. CDR1 is WNHNN and CDR2 is SYGVQD in the germline V gene (reference sequence). Trimming removed 5 bases at V and 5 bases at J, with 12 bases between. The CDR3 sequence is CASSPDRETEAFF. As DNA, the CDR3 is TGCGCCAGCAGTCCTGACCGGGAGACTGAAGCTTTCTTT.

The gene calls are TRBV2 and TRBJ2-2; TRBD2 might be the D (5 bases). Per germline, CDR1 SNHLY and CDR2 FYNNEI. V lost 2 bases, J lost 3 bases, and 10 bases lay in between. The CDR3 has 15 residues. The CDR3 DNA follows: TGTGCCAGCAGTGAACACCGGACTTACACCGGGGAGCTGTTTTTT. Translated, it gives CASSEHRTYTGELFF.

The rearrangement links TRBV10-1 to TRBJ2-3; 10 nucleotides match TRBD2. Germline assignment: CDR1 WNHNN and CDR2 SYGVQD (reference sequence). The V segment lost 0 bases and the J segment 3 bases; nucleotides outside the gene matches: 3. The CDR3 is 16 amino acids. In nucleotides, the CDR3 is TGCGCCAGCAGTGAGTCAGCGGGAGGGGGGACAGATACGCAGTATTTT. It translates to CASSESAGGGTDTQYF.

The J gene is TRBJ2-1, the V gene TRBV28, with 10 bases fitting TRBD2. J lost 4 bases, V lost 6 bases, and 6 bases had no gene match. Germline-derived CDR1 and CDR2 are MDHEN and SYDVKM. This CDR3 has 15 amino acids. The CDR3 DNA is TGTGCCAGCAGCCTTCTAGCGGGAGAGTACAATGAGCAGTTCTTC. Amino acids: CASSLLAGEYNEQFF. Using reference TRBV28 and TRBJ2-1 for the parts outside the CDR3, the full variable domain is DVKVTQSSRYLVKRTGEKVFLECVQDMDHENMFWYRQDPGLGLRLIYFSYDVKMKEKGDIPEGYSVSREKKERFSLILESASTNQTSMYLCASSLLAGEYNEQFFGPGTRLTVL.

This chain joins TRBV7-2 and TRBJ2-1; TRBD1 agrees at 7 bases. Per the germline V gene, CDR1 is SGHTA and CDR2 is FQGNSA. Germline trimming cut 1 base from V and 7 bases from J; bases unmatched to any gene: 10. The CDR3 loop spans 16 amino acids. CDR3 protein: CASSLVGTAQGNEQFF. As DNA, the CDR3 is TGTGCCAGCAGCTTAGTCGGGACAGCCCAAGGGAATGAGCAGTTCTTC.

CDR3 nucleotide sequence: TGTGCCAGCAGCCAAAACTCGGGGGTGAGCGAGTTCTTC. It encodes CASSQNSGVSEFF. The genes are TRBV11-2 and TRBJ2-1, with D possibly TRBD2 on 6 matching bases. CDR3 length equals 13 residues. Trimming took off 5 bases at V and 14 bases at J, with 19 bases between the two ends. The germline CDR1 and CDR2 sequences are SGHAT and FQNNGV.

CDR3 DNA: TGTGCCTGGAGTCTGGGGCTCGGAAACACCATATATTTT. Translation: CAWSLGLGNTIYF. The chain joins TRBV30 to TRBJ1-3; D might be TRBD1 (5 bases). Germline V gives CDR1 GTSNPN, CDR2 SVGIG (reference sequence). The CDR3 is 13 residues long. The germline V and J ends were trimmed by 2 bases and 4 bases, with 9 bases remaining between them.

The chain has TRBV7-3 and TRBJ2-3; 12 positions agree with TRBD2. This CDR3 spans 18 amino acids. CDR1 is SGHTA, CDR2 FQGTGA, per germline. V shed 0 bases, J shed 0 bases, and the junction held 4 bases outside the gene matches. CDR3 coding DNA: TGTGCCAGCAGCTTAACCGGGACTAGCGGGTCTAGCACAGATACGCAGTATTTT. Its protein is CASSLTGTSGSSTDTQYF.

The chain is built from TRBV5-1 and TRBJ2-3, with TRBD2 identical over 12 bases. Germline V gives CDR1 SGHRS, CDR2 YFSETQ. The V segment lost 0 bases and the J segment 1 base; nucleotides outside the gene matches: 12. CDR3 length: 20 amino acids. The chain's CDR3 is CASSLVPLAGGPDGTDTQYF. The DNA of the CDR3 is TGCGCCAGCAGCTTGGTCCCTCTAGCGGGAGGGCCGGATGGCACAGATACGCAGTATTTT.

The CDR3 DNA reads TGCAGCGTTGAAGAGTTACAGGTTTCCGGGGCCAACGTCCTGACTTTC. Protein product: CSVEELQVSGANVLTF. The rearrangement joins TRBV29-1 to TRBJ2-6, with D perhaps TRBD1 (5 bases). Deletions cut 0 bases from V and 4 bases from J, with 13 bases between. The germline gives CDR1 SQVTM, CDR2 ANQGSEA. The CDR3 consists of 16 residues. Full variable domain (remainder filled in from reference TRBV29-1 and TRBJ2-6): SAVISQKPSRDICQRGTSLTIQCQVDSQVTMMFWYRQQPGQSLTLIATANQGSEATYESGFVIDKFPISRPNLTFSTLTVSNMSPEDSSIYLCSVEELQVSGANVLTFGAGSRLTVL.